The clone carrying this TCR beta chain was counted many times. The entry originates in a study of regulatory T cells in long-lasting Graves disease. TCR beta libraries were built with iRepertoire HTBI primers and Arm-PCR of CDR3 regions. TCRdb re-derived calls from the multiplex PCR reads in MiXCR, one entry per CDR3 protein. This repertoire shows roughly 320,000 distinct CDR3 sequences, roughly a sixth found once; its top ten account for roughly 30%. With V trimmed by 2 bases and J by 7 bases, 6 bases remained unmatched. The CDR3 contains 14 residues. Time point: newly diagnosed GD, antithyroid drugs for less than 3 months. RNA isolated from PBMCs was used to make the TCR library. This same sample was also taken into another study, of T cells in Graves' hyperthyroidism and ophthalmopathy.

The receptor's source is a middle-aged man with Graves disease. The chain carries TRBV12-3 or TRBV12-4 and TRBJ2-7; TRBD1 matches at 9 bases. Sequencing used peripheral blood mononuclear cells (PBMCs), obtained at new diagnosis, from a patient treated with antithyroid drugs. CDR3 coding DNA: TGTGCCAGCAGTTTAAACAGGGGGCGCGGGGAGCAGTACTTC. Its translation: CASSLNRGRGEQYF.